A selection of T cell receptor beta chains follows, all from one sample in a study of tumor-infiltrating lymphocytes in oesophageal squamous cell carcinoma. MiXCR was run by TCRdb on the PCR reads, yielding one entry per CDR3 protein. Of roughly 17,000 distinct CDR3 sequences in the sample, about 50% were seen once. The sequencing sample was made of normal esophageal tissue next to the tumor. The receptors were gathered from a female donor with esophageal squamous cell carcinoma. The CDR3 runs from the conserved cysteine through the conserved F or W. The D gene is left open where the match is weak. Clone size is not always given. Where it is, it says once, few, many or a class for expanded clones.

.	TRBJ2-4	TRBV5-4	.	TGTGCCAGCAGCCCCGTATCTGCGCGGGATAATGAGCAGTACTTC	CASSPVSARDNEQYF
TRBD2	TRBJ2-7	TRBV7-6	.	TGTGCCAGCAGCCAACTAGCGGGGAGCTCCTACGAGCAGTACTTC	CASSQLAGSSYEQYF
.	TRBJ1-2	TRBV7-9	many	TGTGCCAGCAGCTTAGCCCCCCTGAATCCCTATGGCTACACCTTC	CASSLAPLNPYGYTF
TRBD2	TRBJ2-7	TRBV6-2/TRBV6-3	.	TGTGCCAGCAGTGTTCGACTAGCGGGAGGGCCCTCATCCTACGAGCAGTACTTC	CASSVRLAGGPSSYEQYF
TRBD1	TRBJ1-1	TRBV7-3	many	TGTGCCAGCAGCTGGACAGGCGACACTGAAGCTTTCTTT	CASSWTGDTEAFF
TRBD1	TRBJ2-7	TRBV6-2/TRBV6-3	.	TGTGCCGGCAGCGAACCCGGACAGGGGGCCTACAATGAGCAGTACTTC	CAGSEPGQGAYNEQYF
.	TRBJ2-7	TRBV11-2	.	TGTGCCAGCAGCTTAGAACACTCCTACAATGAGCAGTACTTC	CASSLEHSYNEQYF
.	TRBJ1-2	TRBV5-6	many	TGTGCCAGCAGCCTTGGTGGAGAAGCCTATGGCTACACCTTC	CASSLGGEAYGYTF
.	TRBJ1-2	TRBV28	once	TGTGCCAGCAGTTTATACCTCTATGGCTACACCTTC	CASSLYLYGYTF
.	TRBJ2-5	TRBV7-2	few	TGTGCCAGCAGCTTAGTTAGGGAAGAGACCCAGTACTTC	CASSLVREETQYF
TRBD2	TRBJ2-5	TRBV12-5	few	TGTGCTAGTGGTTTCGGACTAGCGTACCAAGAGACCCAGTACTTC	CASGFGLAYQETQYF
.	TRBJ2-4	TRBV7-6	few	TGTGCCAGCAGCTTAATGGGGGACAAAAACATTCAGTACTTC	CASSLMGDKNIQYF
.	TRBJ1-1	TRBV5-1	.	TGCGCCAGTGCGATGAACACTGAAGCTTTCTTT	CASAMNTEAFF
.	TRBJ1-4	TRBV7-6	.	TGTGCCAGCAGCCCAAGTATTGCAACTAATGAAAAACTGTTTTTT	CASSPSIATNEKLFF
TRBD2	TRBJ2-1	TRBV7-9	few	TGTGCCAGCAGCTTGGACTTCGGGGGGGCTGAGCAGTTCTTC	CASSLDFGGAEQFF
.	TRBJ2-7	TRBV7-9	.	TGTGCCAGCAGCCCCTCTGAGGGCTACGAGCAGTACTTC	CASSPSEGYEQYF
.	TRBJ2-3	TRBV7-4	.	TGTGCCAGCAGCTTATACGGTTCAGATACGCAGTATTTT	CASSLYGSDTQYF
TRBD1	TRBJ2-5	TRBV7-9	few	TGTGCCAGCAGCAAGACCCAGGGGGCTGGGGAGACCCAGTACTTC	CASSKTQGAGETQYF
.	TRBJ2-1	TRBV7-3	.	TGTGCCAGCAGCCCGTCGAACAATGAGCAGTTCTTC	CASSPSNNEQFF
TRBD1	TRBJ2-3	TRBV5-5	medium-sized	TGTGCCAGCAGCCCTACAGGGGGCGTCACAGATACGCAGTATTTT	CASSPTGGVTDTQYF
.	TRBJ2-7	TRBV6-1	many	TGTGCCAGCAGTGAAAACGGCGGTCCCTCCTACGAGCAGTACTTC	CASSENGGPSYEQYF
.	TRBJ1-2	TRBV12-3/TRBV12-4	many	TGTGCCAGCAGTTTAGCGGGACGCATCTATGGCTACACCTTC	CASSLAGRIYGYTF
.	TRBJ1-1	TRBV6-1	.	TGTGCCAGCAGTGAAGTCGGTACAGGAGTAGCTTTCTTT	CASSEVGTGVAFF
.	TRBJ1-5	TRBV7-6	.	TGTGCCAGCAGCTTATATCGGTATCAGCCCCAGCATTTT	CASSLYRYQPQHF
.	TRBJ2-1	TRBV6-6	.	TGTGCCAGCATTGCCTTACTCCGGGACACGAAATACAATGAGCAGTTCTTC	CASIALLRDTKYNEQFF
.	TRBJ2-5	TRBV6-2/TRBV6-3	once	TGTGCCAGCAGTTACCGGGTAGGGGAGACCCAGTACTTC	CASSYRVGETQYF
.	TRBJ2-3	TRBV19	many	TGTGCCAGTAGTGACGGGGGGCGAAGCACAGATACGCAGTATTTT	CASSDGGRSTDTQYF
.	TRBJ2-3	TRBV11-2	.	TGTGCCAGCAGCTTATCCCCAGGTTTCACAGATACGCAGTATTTT	CASSLSPGFTDTQYF
.	TRBJ2-7	TRBV7-6	few	TGTGCCAGCAGCTTAATCTTGGGATTGCAGTACTTC	CASSLILGLQYF
.	TRBJ2-5	TRBV7-6	.	TGTGCCAGCAGCTTAGCGGGCCAGGTGGCCGGCCAAGAGACCCAGTACTTC	CASSLAGQVAGQETQYF
.	TRBJ1-1	TRBV7-2	.	TGTGCCAGCACCCTACGTATAATGAACACTGAAGCTTTCTTT	CASTLRIMNTEAFF
.	TRBJ2-2	TRBV7-8	few	TGTGCCAGCAGGGGGCTAACCGGGGAGCTGTTTTTT	CASRGLTGELFF
.	TRBJ2-5	TRBV7-2	few	TGTGCCAGCAGCTTAGATGCTAGCGTAGTCGAGACCCAGTACTTC	CASSLDASVVETQYF
TRBD2	TRBJ2-3	TRBV7-3	.	TGTGCCAGCAGCTTATCAGCGGGAAACACAGATACGCAGTATTTT	CASSLSAGNTDTQYF
.	TRBJ2-1	TRBV24-1	.	TGTGCCACCAGTGACTTTCACGCGGGGTCCTACAATGAGCAGTTCTTC	CATSDFHAGSYNEQFF
TRBD1	TRBJ2-7	TRBV7-9	many	TGTGCCAGCAGCTTGCCCGTAGGGGGCCGCGTTTACGAGCAGTACTTC	CASSLPVGGRVYEQYF
TRBD1	TRBJ2-7	TRBV28	.	TGTGCCAGCAGTTCTCCGGGACAGTCCCGTCCCTACGAGCAGTACTTC	CASSSPGQSRPYEQYF
.	TRBJ2-7	TRBV7-9	.	TGTGCCAGCAGCCCTAGGGACTCCTCCTACAATGAGCAGTACTTC	CASSPRDSSYNEQYF
TRBD2	TRBJ2-5	TRBV18	.	TGTGCCAGCTCACCACCGGGACTAGCGGAAGAGACCCAGTACTTC	CASSPPGLAEETQYF
.	TRBJ2-1	TRBV9	.	TGTGCCAGCAGCGTAGCGCAGCACCAGGAAGAGCAGTTCTTC	CASSVAQHQEEQFF
TRBD2	TRBJ2-3	TRBV7-3	once	TGTGCCAGCGCACTAGGCGGGGGGGTAGTAGATACGCAGTATTTT	CASALGGGVVDTQYF
TRBD1	TRBJ1-5	TRBV7-2	.	TGTGCCAGCAGCTTCGGACAGGGCCCTCAGCCCCAGCATTTT	CASSFGQGPQPQHF
TRBD2	TRBJ2-1	TRBV7-9	few	TGTGCCAGCAGCCCAGGACTAGCGGGAGGGCCGAATGAGCAGTTCTTC	CASSPGLAGGPNEQFF
.	TRBJ2-1	TRBV11-2	few	TGTGCCAGCAGCTTGAGTCTGAGAGCTGAGCAGTTCTTC	CASSLSLRAEQFF
TRBD2	TRBJ2-1	TRBV5-1	many	TGCGCCAGCAGCCAAGGGACTAGCGGGACTTTAAACTCCTACAATGAGCAGTTCTTC	CASSQGTSGTLNSYNEQFF
.	TRBJ2-5	TRBV28	many	TGTGCCAGCAGTTTACGAGGGCTCCAAGAGACCCAGTACTTC	CASSLRGLQETQYF
.	TRBJ1-1	TRBV7-9	.	TGTGCCAGCAGCTTGGGGGGGGGAGAAGCTTTCTTT	CASSLGGGEAFF
TRBD1	TRBJ2-3	TRBV7-2	once	TGTGCCAGCAGCTTAGAGGGACAGGGGGGATCAGATACGCAGTATTTT	CASSLEGQGGSDTQYF
TRBD2	TRBJ2-3	TRBV7-9	.	TGTGCCAGCAGCTCAACATCGGGACTAGCGGGAGTAAGCGATACGCAGTATTTT	CASSSTSGLAGVSDTQYF
TRBD1	TRBJ2-4	TRBV7-8	.	TGTGCCAGCAGCTTATTACCCTATAACAGGGGTGAGGGCAAAAACATTCAGTACTTC	CASSLLPYNRGEGKNIQYF
TRBD2	TRBJ2-4	TRBV20-1	.	TGCAGTGCTGAGCGGGAATCCAAAAACATTCAGTACTTC	CSAERESKNIQYF
TRBD1	TRBJ2-3	TRBV7-3	few	TGTGCCAGCAGCTTAGAGGGGGCGATAGATACGCAGTATTTT	CASSLEGAIDTQYF
TRBD2	TRBJ2-2	TRBV7-3	.	TGTGCCAGCAGCGGACTAGCGGGAGGGAACACCGGGGAGCTGTTTTTT	CASSGLAGGNTGELFF
.	TRBJ2-4	TRBV7-5	few	.	CISVPAAYVRSGEHGWNIQYF
.	TRBJ2-2	TRBV7-7	medium-sized	TGTGCTAGCAGGCGGGCGAACACCGGGGAGCTGTTTTTT	CASRRANTGELFF
TRBD2	TRBJ2-3	TRBV5-1	.	TGCGCCAGCAGCGGACCAGCGGGGCTAACAGATACGCAGTATTTT	CASSGPAGLTDTQYF
TRBD1	TRBJ2-5	TRBV7-6	few	TGTGCTACCGGGGACAGACAAGAGACCCAGTACTTC	CATGDRQETQYF